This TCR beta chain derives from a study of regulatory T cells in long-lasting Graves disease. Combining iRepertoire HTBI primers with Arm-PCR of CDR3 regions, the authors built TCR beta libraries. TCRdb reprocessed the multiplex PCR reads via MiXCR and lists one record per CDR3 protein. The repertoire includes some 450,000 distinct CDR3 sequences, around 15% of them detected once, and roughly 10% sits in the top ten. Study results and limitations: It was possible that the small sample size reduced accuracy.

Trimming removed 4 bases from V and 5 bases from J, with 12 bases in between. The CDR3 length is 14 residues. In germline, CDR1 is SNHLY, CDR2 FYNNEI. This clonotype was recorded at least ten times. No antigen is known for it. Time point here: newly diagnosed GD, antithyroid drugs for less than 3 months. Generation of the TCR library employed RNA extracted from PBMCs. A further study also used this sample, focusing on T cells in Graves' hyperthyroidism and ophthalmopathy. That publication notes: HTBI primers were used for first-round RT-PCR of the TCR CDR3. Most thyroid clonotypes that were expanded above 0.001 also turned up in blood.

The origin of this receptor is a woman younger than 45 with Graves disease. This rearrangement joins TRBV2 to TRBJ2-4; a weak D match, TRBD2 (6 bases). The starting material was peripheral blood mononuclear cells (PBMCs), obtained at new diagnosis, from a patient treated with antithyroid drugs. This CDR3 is CASSVAGSQNIQYF. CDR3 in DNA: TGTGCCAGCAGTGTTGCCGGGAGTCAAAACATTCAGTACTTC. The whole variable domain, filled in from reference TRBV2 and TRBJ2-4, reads EPEVTQTPSHQVTQMGQEVILRCVPISNHLYFYWYRQILGQKVEFLVSFYNNEISEKSEIFDDQFSVERPDGSNFTLKIRSTKLEDSAMYFCASSVAGSQNIQYFGAGTRLSVL.